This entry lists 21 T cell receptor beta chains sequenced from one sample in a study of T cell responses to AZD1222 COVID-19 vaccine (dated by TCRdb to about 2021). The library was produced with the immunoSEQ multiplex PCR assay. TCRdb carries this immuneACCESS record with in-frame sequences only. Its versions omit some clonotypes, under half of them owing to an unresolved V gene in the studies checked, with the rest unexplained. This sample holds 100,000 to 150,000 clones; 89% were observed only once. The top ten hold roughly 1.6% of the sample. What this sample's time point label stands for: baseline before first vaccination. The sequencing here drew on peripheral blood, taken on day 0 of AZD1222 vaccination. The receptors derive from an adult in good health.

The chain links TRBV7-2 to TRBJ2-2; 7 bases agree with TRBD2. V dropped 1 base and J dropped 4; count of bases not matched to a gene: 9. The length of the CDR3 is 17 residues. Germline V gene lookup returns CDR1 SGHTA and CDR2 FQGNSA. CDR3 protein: CASSLGVRGGGTGELFF. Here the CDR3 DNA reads TGTGCCAGCAGCTTAGGGGTTCGAGGCGGGGGCACCGGGGAGCTGTTTTTT.

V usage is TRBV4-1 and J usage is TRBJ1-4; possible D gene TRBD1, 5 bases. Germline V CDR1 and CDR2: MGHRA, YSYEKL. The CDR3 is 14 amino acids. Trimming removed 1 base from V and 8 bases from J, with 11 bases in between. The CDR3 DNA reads TGCGCCAGCAGCCAAGGGGGGTCTCAAGAAAAACTGTTTTTT. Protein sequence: CASSQGGSQEKLFF.

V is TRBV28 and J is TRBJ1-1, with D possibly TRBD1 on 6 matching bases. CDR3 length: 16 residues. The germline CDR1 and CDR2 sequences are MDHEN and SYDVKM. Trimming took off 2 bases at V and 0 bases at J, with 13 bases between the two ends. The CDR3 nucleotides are TGTGCCAGCAGTTTACGTTCAGGGGTGATGAACACTGAAGCTTTCTTT. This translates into CASSLRSGVMNTEAFF.

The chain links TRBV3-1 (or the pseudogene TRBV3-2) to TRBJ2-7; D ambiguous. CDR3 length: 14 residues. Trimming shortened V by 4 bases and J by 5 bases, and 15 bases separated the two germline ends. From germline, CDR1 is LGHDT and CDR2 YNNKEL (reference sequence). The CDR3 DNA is TGTGCCAGCAGCCCGGAAGCAGTGCCGAACGAGCAGTACTTC. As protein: CASSPEAVPNEQYF.

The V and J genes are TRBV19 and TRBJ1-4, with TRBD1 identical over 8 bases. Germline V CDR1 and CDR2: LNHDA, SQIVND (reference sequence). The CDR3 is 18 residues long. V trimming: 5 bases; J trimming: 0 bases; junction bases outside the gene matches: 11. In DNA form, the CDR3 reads TGTGCCAGTAGTCCTCGGACAGGGAGATACGCAACTAATGAAAAACTGTTTTTT. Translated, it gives CASSPRTGRYATNEKLFF.

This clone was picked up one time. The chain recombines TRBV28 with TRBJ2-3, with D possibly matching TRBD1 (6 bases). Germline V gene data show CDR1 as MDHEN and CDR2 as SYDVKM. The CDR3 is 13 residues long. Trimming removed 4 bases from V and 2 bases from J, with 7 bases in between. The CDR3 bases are TGTGCCAGCAGTTCAGGGGACACAGATACGCAGTATTTT. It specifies CASSSGDTDTQYF.

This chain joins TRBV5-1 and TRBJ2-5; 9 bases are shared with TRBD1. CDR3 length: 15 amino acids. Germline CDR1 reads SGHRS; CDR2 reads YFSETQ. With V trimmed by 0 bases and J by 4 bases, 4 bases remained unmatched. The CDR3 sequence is CASSLAGTGRETQYF. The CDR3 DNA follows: TGCGCCAGCAGCTTGGCCGGGACAGGGAGAGAGACCCAGTACTTC.

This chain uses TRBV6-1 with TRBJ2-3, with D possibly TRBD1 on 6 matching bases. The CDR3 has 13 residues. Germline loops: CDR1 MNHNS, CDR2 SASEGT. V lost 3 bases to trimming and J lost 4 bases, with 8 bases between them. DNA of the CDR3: TGTGCCAGCAGTGACAGGGGTGCAGATACGCAGTATTTT. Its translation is CASSDRGADTQYF.

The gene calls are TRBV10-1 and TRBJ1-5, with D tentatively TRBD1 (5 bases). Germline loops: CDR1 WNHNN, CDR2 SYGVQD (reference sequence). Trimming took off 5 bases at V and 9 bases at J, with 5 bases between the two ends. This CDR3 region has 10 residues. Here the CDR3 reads CASSRGPQHF. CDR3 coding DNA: TGCGCCAGCAGTAGGGGGCCCCAGCATTTT.

In nucleotides, the CDR3 is TGTGCCACCAGTGACTCTTTTCCGGGACAGGGGAGACCCGGGGAGCTGTTTTTT. Its translation: CATSDSFPGQGRPGELFF. The J gene is TRBJ2-2, the V gene TRBV24-1; 10 bases map to TRBD1. The germline V gene encodes CDR1 KGHDR and CDR2 SFDVKD. This CDR3 has 18 amino acids. With 4 bases clipped from V and 6 bases from J, the junction kept 13 bases outside the gene matches.

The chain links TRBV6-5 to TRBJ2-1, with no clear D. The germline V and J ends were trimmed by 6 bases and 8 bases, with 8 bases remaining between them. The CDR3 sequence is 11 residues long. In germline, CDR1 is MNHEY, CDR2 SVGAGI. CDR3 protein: CASSLLDEQFF. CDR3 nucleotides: TGTGCCAGCAGCCTATTGGATGAGCAGTTCTTC.

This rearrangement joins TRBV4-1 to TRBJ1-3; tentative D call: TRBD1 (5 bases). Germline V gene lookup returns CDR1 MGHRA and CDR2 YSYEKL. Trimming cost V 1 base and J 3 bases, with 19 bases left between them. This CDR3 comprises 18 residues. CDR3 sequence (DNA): TGCGCCAGCAGCCAAGTCCCGGTTGGAGGGACGAGTGGAAACACCATATATTTT. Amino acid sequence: CASSQVPVGGTSGNTIYF.

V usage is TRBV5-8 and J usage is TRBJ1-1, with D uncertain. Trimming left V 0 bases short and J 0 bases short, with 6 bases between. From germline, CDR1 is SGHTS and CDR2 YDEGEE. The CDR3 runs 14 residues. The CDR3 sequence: CASSLGIVNTEAFF. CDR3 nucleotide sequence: TGTGCCAGCAGCTTGGGTATAGTGAACACTGAAGCTTTCTTT.

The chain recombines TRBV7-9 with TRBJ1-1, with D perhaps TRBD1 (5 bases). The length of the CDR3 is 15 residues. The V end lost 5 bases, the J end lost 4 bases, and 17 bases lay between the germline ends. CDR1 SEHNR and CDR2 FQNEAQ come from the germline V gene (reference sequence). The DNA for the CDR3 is TGTGCCAGCAGCCAAACAGGATTTGGGGCCACTGAAGCTTTCTTT. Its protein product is CASSQTGFGATEAFF.

CDR3 protein: CASSPSHADYGYTF. The DNA for the CDR3 is TGTGCCAGCTCACCTTCGCACGCAGACTATGGCTACACCTTC. The V gene is TRBV18, the J gene TRBJ1-2; D unclear. Looked up from germline, CDR1 is KGHSH and CDR2 is LQKENI. CDR3 length equals 14 residues. V was trimmed by 3 bases and J by 3 bases, leaving 11 bases between them.

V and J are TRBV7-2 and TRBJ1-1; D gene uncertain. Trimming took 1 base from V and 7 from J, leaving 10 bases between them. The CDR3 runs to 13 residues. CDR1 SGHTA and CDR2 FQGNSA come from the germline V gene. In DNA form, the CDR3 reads TGTGCCAGCAGCTTAGTGGCTAACCGTGAAGCTTTCTTT. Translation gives CASSLVANREAFF.

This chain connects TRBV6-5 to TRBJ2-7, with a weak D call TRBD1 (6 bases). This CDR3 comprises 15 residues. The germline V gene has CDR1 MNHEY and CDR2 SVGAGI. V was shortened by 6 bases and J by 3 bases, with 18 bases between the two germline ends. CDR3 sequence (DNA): TGTGCCAGCAGCCGAGGGGCAGGGGCCTACTACGAGCAGTACTTC. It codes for CASSRGAGAYYEQYF.

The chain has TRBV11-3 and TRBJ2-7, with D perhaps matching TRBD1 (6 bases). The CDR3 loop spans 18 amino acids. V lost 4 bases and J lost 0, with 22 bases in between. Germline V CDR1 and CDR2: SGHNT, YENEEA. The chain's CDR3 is CASSSTGRTALTSYEQYF. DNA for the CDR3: TGTGCCAGCAGCTCCACTGGTCGGACAGCCTTAACCTCCTACGAGCAGTACTTC. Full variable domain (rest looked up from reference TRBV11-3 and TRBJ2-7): EAGVVQSPRYKIIEKKQPVAFWCNPISGHNTLYWYLQNLGQGPELLIRYENEEAVDDSQLPKDRFSAERLKGVDSTLKIQPAELGDSAVYLCASSSTGRTALTSYEQYFGPGTRLTVT.

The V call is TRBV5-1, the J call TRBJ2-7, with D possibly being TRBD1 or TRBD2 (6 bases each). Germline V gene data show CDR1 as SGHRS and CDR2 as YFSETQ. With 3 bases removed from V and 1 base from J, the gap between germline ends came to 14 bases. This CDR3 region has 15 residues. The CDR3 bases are TGCGCCAGCAGCTGGGGGGCAGGTGCATCCTACGAGCAGTACTTC. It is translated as CASSWGAGASYEQYF. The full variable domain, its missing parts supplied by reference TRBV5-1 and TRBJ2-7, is KAGVTQTPRYLIKTRGQQVTLSCSPISGHRSVSWYQQTPGQGLQFLFEYFSETQRNKGNFPGRFSGRQFSNSRSEMNVSTLELGDSALYLCASSWGAGASYEQYFGPGTRLTVT.

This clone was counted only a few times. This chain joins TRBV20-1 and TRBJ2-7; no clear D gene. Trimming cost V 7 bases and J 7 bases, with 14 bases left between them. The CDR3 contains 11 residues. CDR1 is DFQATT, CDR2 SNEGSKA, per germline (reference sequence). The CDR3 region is CSVQTAREQYF. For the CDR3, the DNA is TGCAGTGTTCAGACGGCGAGGGAGCAGTACTTC.

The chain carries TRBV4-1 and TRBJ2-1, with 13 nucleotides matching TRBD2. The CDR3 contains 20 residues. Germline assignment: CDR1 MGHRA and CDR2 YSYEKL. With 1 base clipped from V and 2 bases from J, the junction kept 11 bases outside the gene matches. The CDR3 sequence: CASSQVFTTGTSGTYNEQFF. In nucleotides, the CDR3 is TGCGCCAGCAGCCAAGTATTTACCACCGGGACTAGCGGGACCTACAATGAGCAGTTCTTC.